Listed below are T cell receptor beta chains from one sample, sequenced in a study of blood T cell repertoires in COVID-19. Assay used: immunoSEQ multiplex PCR; TCRdb lists only in-frame clones, some missing. The sample has about 380,000 clones, 70% to 90% seen once. Sequences were obtained from PBMCs or T cells enriched from blood (not recorded which). All receptors come from a woman under 30 who had recovered from COVID-19. Both conserved end residues are part of each CDR3. Fields, in order: clone size, V gene, D gene, J gene, CDR3 protein, CDR3 DNA. A D gene is named only where the DNA matches it firmly. Expanded clones are given a class, and other clones once, few, many or no size at all.

-	TRBV9	-	TRBJ1-4	CASSVVWGPNEKLFF	TGTGCCAGCAGCGTAGTGTGGGGCCCTAATGAAAAACTGTTTTTT
once	TRBV4-1	-	TRBJ1-2	CASSQDSGINYGYTF	TGCGCCAGCAGCCAAGATAGTGGTATTAACTATGGCTACACCTTC
-	TRBV9	TRBD2	TRBJ2-4	CASSVATSGGARAKNIQYF	TGTGCCAGCAGCGTAGCGACTAGCGGGGGGGCCCGGGCCAAAAACATTCAGTACTTC
-	TRBV4-2	-	TRBJ2-6	CASSRVAGANVLTF	TGTGCCAGCAGCCGAGTAGCTGGGGCCAACGTCCTGACTTTC
-	TRBV7-9	TRBD1	TRBJ1-4	CASSPGQGTNEKLFF	TGTGCCAGCAGCCCCGGACAGGGGACTAATGAAAAACTGTTTTTT
-	TRBV6-2/TRBV6-3	-	TRBJ1-1	CASSYGGSDTEAFF	TGTGCCAGCAGTTATGGGGGCTCGGACACTGAAGCTTTCTTT
-	TRBV30	-	TRBJ1-5	CAWRGHGNQPQHF	TGTGCCTGGAGGGGGCATGGCAATCAGCCCCAGCATTTT
-	TRBV30	TRBD1	TRBJ1-2	CAWSGGTGNNYGYTF	TGTGCCTGGAGTGGGGGGACAGGGAATAACTATGGCTACACCTTC
-	TRBV11-2	-	TRBJ1-2	CASSLGPGRAYGYTF	TGTGCCAGCAGCTTAGGGCCGGGGAGGGCCTATGGCTACACCTTC
-	TRBV18	-	TRBJ1-4	CASSLQGINGEKLFF	TGTGCCAGCTCACTTCAGGGGATTAACGGTGAAAAACTGTTTTTT
-	TRBV9	-	TRBJ1-5	CASSVDPGRNQPQHF	TGTGCCAGCAGCGTAGATCCGGGGAGGAATCAGCCCCAGCATTTT
-	TRBV6-6	-	TRBJ1-2	CASSYGTGLLYGYTF	TGTGCCAGCAGTTACGGTACAGGGCTACTCTATGGCTACACCTTC
-	TRBV7-9	-	TRBJ2-7	CASSLDFPGQRNDLWEQYF	TGTGCCAGCAGCTTAGACTTTCCAGGACAGAGAAACGACCTCTGGGAGCAGTACTTC
-	TRBV5-4	-	TRBJ1-4	CASSHNRDPGGEKLFF	TGTGCCAGCAGTCATAACCGGGACCCGGGGGGCGAAAAACTGTTTTTT
few	TRBV30	-	TRBJ1-1	CAWSFGGPGNTEAFF	TGTGCCTGGAGTTTTGGGGGCCCAGGGAACACTGAAGCTTTCTTT
-	TRBV12-5	TRBD1	TRBJ2-3	CASGPVRGPADTQYF	TGTGCTAGTGGCCCCGTCAGGGGGCCCGCAGATACGCAGTATTTT
once	TRBV11-2	TRBD2	TRBJ2-5	CASARDYETQYF	TGTGCCAGCGCCAGGGACTATGAGACCCAGTACTTC
-	TRBV6-2/TRBV6-3	-	TRBJ1-5	CASSHAGENQPQHF	TGTGCCAGCAGCCACGCGGGAGAGAATCAGCCCCAGCATTTT
-	TRBV11-2	TRBD1	TRBJ1-1	CASSLFTRGPGTEAFF	TGTGCCAGCAGCTTATTTACCAGGGGGCCGGGTACTGAAGCTTTCTTT
-	TRBV12-3/TRBV12-4	-	TRBJ1-4	CASSRNEKLFF	TGTGCCAGCAGCCGTAATGAAAAACTGTTTTTT
-	TRBV2	-	TRBJ2-6	CASRGGANVLTF	TGTGCCTCCCGAGGTGGGGCCAACGTCCTGACTTTC
-	TRBV5-8	-	TRBJ2-7	CASSLDKGNYEQYF	TGTGCCAGCAGCTTGGACAAGGGGAACTACGAGCAGTACTTC
-	TRBV20-1	-	TRBJ2-5	CSASRSLETQYF	TGCAGTGCTAGTAGGAGTTTGGAGACCCAGTACTTC
-	TRBV30	-	TRBJ1-4	CAWARQDGEKLFF	TGTGCCTGGGCGAGACAGGACGGTGAAAAACTGTTTTTT